The clone carrying this T cell receptor (beta chain) was observed at least ten times. TCRdb independently ran MiXCR on the reads; one entry per CDR3 protein. The data contain 100,000 to 150,000 distinct CDR3 sequences, 7% to 10% of them singletons. This sample is drawn from a study of T cell repertoires in cytomegalovirus infection. Overall study context: Shared public TCR beta signatures pointed to both CMV infection and a matching HLA type.

Source material: PBMCs. This TCR came from a human donor in good health (CMV status not recorded). Some clones in this sample may be carry-over from other donors' samples.

CDR3: CASRGAANTGELFF. The CDR3 DNA follows: TGTGCCAGCCGGGGAGCCGCGAACACCGGGGAGCTGTTTTTT. V gene TRBV2 combines with J gene TRBJ2-2; a possible D gene is TRBD2 (5 bases). V was trimmed by 8 bases and J by 0 bases, leaving 10 bases between them. Germline V CDR1 and CDR2: SNHLY, FYNNEI. CDR3 length: 14 amino acids.